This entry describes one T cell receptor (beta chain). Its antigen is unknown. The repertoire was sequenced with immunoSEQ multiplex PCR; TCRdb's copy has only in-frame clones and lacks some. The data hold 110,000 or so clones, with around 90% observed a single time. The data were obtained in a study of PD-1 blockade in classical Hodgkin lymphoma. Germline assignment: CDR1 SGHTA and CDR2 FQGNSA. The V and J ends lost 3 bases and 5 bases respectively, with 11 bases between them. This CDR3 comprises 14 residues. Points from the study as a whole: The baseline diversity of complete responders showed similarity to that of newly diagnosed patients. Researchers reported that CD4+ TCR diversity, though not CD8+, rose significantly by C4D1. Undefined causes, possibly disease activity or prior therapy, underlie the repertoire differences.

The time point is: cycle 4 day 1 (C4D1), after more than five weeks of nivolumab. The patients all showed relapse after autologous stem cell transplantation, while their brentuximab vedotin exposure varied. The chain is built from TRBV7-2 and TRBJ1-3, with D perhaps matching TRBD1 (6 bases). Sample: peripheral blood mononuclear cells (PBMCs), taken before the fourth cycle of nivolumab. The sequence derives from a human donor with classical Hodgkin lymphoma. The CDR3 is CASSLNRDRNTIYF. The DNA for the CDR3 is TGTGCCAGCAGCTTGAACAGGGATAGAAACACCATATATTTT.